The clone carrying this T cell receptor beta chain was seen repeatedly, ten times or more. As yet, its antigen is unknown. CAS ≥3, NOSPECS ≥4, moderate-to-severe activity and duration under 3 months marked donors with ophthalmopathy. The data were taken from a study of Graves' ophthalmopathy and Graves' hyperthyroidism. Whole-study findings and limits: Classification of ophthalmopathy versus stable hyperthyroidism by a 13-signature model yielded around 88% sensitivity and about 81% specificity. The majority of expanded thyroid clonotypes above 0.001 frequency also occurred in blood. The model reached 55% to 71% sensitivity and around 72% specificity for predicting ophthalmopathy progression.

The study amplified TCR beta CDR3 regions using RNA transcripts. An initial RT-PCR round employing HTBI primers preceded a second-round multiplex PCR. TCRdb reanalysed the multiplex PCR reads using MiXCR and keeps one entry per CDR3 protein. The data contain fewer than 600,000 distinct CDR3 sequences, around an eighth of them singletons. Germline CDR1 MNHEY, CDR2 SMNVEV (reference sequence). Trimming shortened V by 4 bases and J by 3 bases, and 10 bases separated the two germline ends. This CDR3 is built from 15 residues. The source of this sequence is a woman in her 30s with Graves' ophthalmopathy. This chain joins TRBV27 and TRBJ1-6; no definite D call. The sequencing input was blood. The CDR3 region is CASSSSTSYNSPLHF. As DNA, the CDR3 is TGTGCCAGCAGTTCATCGACCAGCTATAATTCACCCCTCCACTTT.